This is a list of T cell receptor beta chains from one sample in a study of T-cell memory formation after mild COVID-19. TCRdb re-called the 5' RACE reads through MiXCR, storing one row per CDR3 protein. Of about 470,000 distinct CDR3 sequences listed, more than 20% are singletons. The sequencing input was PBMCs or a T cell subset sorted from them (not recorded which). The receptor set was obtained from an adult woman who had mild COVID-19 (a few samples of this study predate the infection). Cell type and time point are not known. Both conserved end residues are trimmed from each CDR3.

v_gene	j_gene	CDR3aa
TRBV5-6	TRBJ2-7	ASSTGLAESYEQY
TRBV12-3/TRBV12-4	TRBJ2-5	ASSLDLQETQY
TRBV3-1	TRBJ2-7	ASSHQGMHEQY
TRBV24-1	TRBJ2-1	ATSDPDSFPHDEQF
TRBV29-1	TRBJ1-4	SVGRDTGGKLF
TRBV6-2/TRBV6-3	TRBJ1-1	ASSYGVRGDTEAF
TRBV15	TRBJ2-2	ATSAGPNTGELF
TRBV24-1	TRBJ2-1	ATSDPSGRGSYNEQF
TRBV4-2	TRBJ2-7	ASSQDAGTPSYEQY
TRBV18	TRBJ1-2	ASSPGTLTFGYT
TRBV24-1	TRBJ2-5	ATSDLSGGEGETQY
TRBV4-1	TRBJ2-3	ASSQAPSTDTQY
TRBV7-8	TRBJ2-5	ASSLARDRGLGETQY
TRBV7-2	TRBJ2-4	ASSSPADLAGVENIQY
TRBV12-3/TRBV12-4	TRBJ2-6	ASSPGTGGSAGANVLT
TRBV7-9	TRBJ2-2	ANRRGLDTGELF
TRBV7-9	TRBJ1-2	ASTPDTVYGYT
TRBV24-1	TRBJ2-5	ATSESAGTGGGTQY
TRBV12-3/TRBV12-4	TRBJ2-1	ASSLVSFGVGNEQF
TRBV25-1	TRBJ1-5	ASPDARQLNQPQH
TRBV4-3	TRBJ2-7	ASSQVGGPGHEQY
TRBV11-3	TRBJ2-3	ASSLLGDTDTQY
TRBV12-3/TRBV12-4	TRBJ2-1	ASTQGTLGSYNEQF
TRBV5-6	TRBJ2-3	ASSLGGVGTQY
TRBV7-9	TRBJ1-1	ASSPTPGGTQNTEAF
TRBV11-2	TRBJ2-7	ASSPMGQILGDEQY
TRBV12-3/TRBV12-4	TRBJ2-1	ASSQDRGYGNEQF
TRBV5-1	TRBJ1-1	ASRIDRGNTEAF
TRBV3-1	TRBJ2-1	ASSQVRYNEQF
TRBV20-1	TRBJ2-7	SARELLTGTMEQY
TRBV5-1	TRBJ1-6	ASSLDLPRNSPLH
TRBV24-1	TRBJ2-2	ATSGTSPGGELF
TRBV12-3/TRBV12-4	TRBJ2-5	ASSPSGQERTQY
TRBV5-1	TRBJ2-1	ASSLDLAGIEVEQF
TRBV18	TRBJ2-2	ASSPTRAGAAGELF
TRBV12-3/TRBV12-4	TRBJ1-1	ASSFPGAEAF
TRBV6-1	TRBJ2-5	ASSEGTDKETQY
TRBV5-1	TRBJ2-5	ASSLLARQETQY
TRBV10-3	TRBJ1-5	AISRQGSEPQH
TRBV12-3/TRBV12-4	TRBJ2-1	ASRGGDRGQF
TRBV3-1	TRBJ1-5	ASSQDAGVVGNQPQH
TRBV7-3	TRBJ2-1	ASSLNAYNEQF
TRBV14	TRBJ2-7	ASSRDRAPYEQY
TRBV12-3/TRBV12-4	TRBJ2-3	ASSFADTQY
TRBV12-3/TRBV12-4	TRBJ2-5	ASVTGTIQETQY
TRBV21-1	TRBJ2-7	ASIDGAGRSDYEQY
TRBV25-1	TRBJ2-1	ASSDPRRGTSMGRQDEQF
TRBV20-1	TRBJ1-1	SASFSWGGRSF